A selection of T cell receptor beta chains follows, all from one sample in a study of response to subunit inactivated influenza vaccine. Each CDR3 protein is one row after TCRdb ran MiXCR on the RT-PCR reads. In the table there are approximately 290,000 distinct CDR3 sequences, about 20% of which are singletons. The sample here was PBMCs from blood, taken 21 months after vaccination. These receptors were obtained from a man aged 45 to 70 who received an inactivated influenza vaccine. CDR3s include the opening cysteine and the closing phenylalanine or tryptophan. The D gene is left open where the match is weak. The size field is filled for only some rows; it gives once, few, many or a size class.

j_gene,abundance,v_gene,d_gene,CDR3nt,CDR3aa
TRBJ2-7,few,TRBV5-1,-,TGCGCCAGCAGCCAGGACTCCTACGAGCAGTACTTC,CASSQDSYEQYF
TRBJ1-1,few,TRBV6-2/TRBV6-3,TRBD1,TGTGCCAGCAGTTACTCGACAGGGTACACTGAAGCTTTCTTT,CASSYSTGYTEAFF
TRBJ1-3,many,TRBV7-2,-,TGTGCCAGCAGCCGACCAAGCTCTGGAAACACCATATATTTT,CASSRPSSGNTIYF
TRBJ2-1,once,TRBV4-2,-,TGTGCCAGCAGCAACGGGGGTTCGTTCAATGAGCAGTTCTTC,CASSNGGSFNEQFF
TRBJ1-1,few,TRBV6-2/TRBV6-3,TRBD1,TGTGCCAGCAGTTACGCGGGACAGGGTAAAGCTTTCTTT,CASSYAGQGKAFF
TRBJ1-5,-,TRBV30,-,TGTGCCTGGAGTGTAGTAGGGGAGCCGGGCAATCAGCCCCAGCATTTT,CAWSVVGEPGNQPQHF
TRBJ1-1,few,TRBV11-3,-,TGTGCCAGCAGCTTGCCGGGACCACCTATGAACACTGAAGCTTTCTTT,CASSLPGPPMNTEAFF
TRBJ2-3,-,TRBV9,TRBD2,TGTGCCAGCAGCACACGACTAGCCACAGATACGCAGTATTTT,CASSTRLATDTQYF
TRBJ1-2,many,TRBV29-1,-,TGCAGCGCCTCGGGGATTAACTATGGCTACACCTTC,CSASGINYGYTF
TRBJ1-1,-,TRBV2,-,TGTGCCAGCAGTGACGTGGGGACTCTAAGGGCGAACACTGAAGCTTTCTTT,CASSDVGTLRANTEAFF
TRBJ2-5,few,TRBV6-2/TRBV6-3,-,TGTGCCAGCAGTTACTACAGAGGGGAGACCCAGTACTTC,CASSYYRGETQYF
TRBJ1-2,-,TRBV6-5,-,TGTGCCAGCAGTTACGCCCTAGGGTTGGAAGGCTACACCTTC,CASSYALGLEGYTF
TRBJ1-4,-,TRBV10-3,-,TGTGCCATCAGTAAGACAGGCCCTAATGAAAAACTGTTTTTT,CAISKTGPNEKLFF
TRBJ1-6,many,TRBV25-1,-,TGTGCCAGCAGTCTTGCAGGCACACCACCCCTCCACTTT,CASSLAGTPPLHF
TRBJ1-5,-,TRBV19,TRBD1,TGTGCCAGTAGTAGAACAGGGGGAGTAGGCAATCAGCCCCAGCATTTT,CASSRTGGVGNQPQHF
TRBJ2-7,many,TRBV5-1,TRBD1,TGCGCCAGCAGCTTCGGGACAGATTACTACGAGCAGTACTTC,CASSFGTDYYEQYF
TRBJ2-7,few,TRBV20-1,TRBD1,TGCAGTGCGCTCCGGGACAGGAGGCCCTACGAGCAGTACTTC,CSALRDRRPYEQYF
TRBJ1-1,few,TRBV2,-,TGTGCCAGCAGGATTTTAATGAACACTGAAGCTTTCTTT,CASRILMNTEAFF
TRBJ1-1,few,TRBV28,TRBD1,TGTGCCAGTTCTGGGGGGACAGGGGTTTTCTTT,CASSGGTGVFF
TRBJ1-6,few,TRBV5-1,TRBD1,TGCGCCAGCAAATCCCGACAGGGAGATAATTCACCCCTCCACTTT,CASKSRQGDNSPLHF
TRBJ2-3,few,TRBV4-1,TRBD2,TGCGCCAGCAGCCGCGGAGGGAGGGCCGGGGATACGCAGTATTTT,CASSRGGRAGDTQYF
TRBJ1-1,many,TRBV3-1,-,TGTGCCAGCAGCCAAATGTTCCGGACGGTGAACACTGAAGCTTTCTTT,CASSQMFRTVNTEAFF
TRBJ2-1,few,TRBV4-2,TRBD2,TGTGCCAGCAGCCAAGAACTCTCGGGAGGACGATACAATGAGCAGTTCTTC,CASSQELSGGRYNEQFF
TRBJ1-3,many,TRBV7-9,-,TGTGCCAGCAGCCCCCCGTTGAGGTCGGGAAACACCATATATTTT,CASSPPLRSGNTIYF
TRBJ2-7,-,TRBV20-1,TRBD2,TGCAGTGCTACCCGGGGGGGCCGCGAGCAGTACTTC,CSATRGGREQYF
TRBJ2-2,-,TRBV3-1,-,TGTGCCAGCAGCCGCCGGAAGCCCCCCGGGGAGCTGTTTTTT,CASSRRKPPGELFF
TRBJ1-6,-,TRBV20-1,-,TGCAGTGCTAGTACCCAGGAGGCTTCACCCCTCCACTTT,CSASTQEASPLHF
TRBJ2-1,once,TRBV7-3,-,TGTGCCAGCAGCTTCAGCCGTAACAATGAGCAGTTCTTC,CASSFSRNNEQFF
TRBJ1-2,-,TRBV12-3/TRBV12-4,-,TGTGCCAGCAGCCCTGGGGTGTTCAACTATGGCTACACCTTC,CASSPGVFNYGYTF
TRBJ1-2,few,TRBV7-9,-,TGTGCCAGCAGCTTCGCGGACCTCCGTGGCTACACCTTC,CASSFADLRGYTF
TRBJ1-4,many,TRBV20-1,-,TGCAGTGCTAGAAATCCTTTTAATGAAAAACTGTTTTTT,CSARNPFNEKLFF
TRBJ1-1,many,TRBV7-2,-,TGTGCCAGCAGCTTATTCGGGGGGAACACTGAAGCTTTCTTT,CASSLFGGNTEAFF
TRBJ1-2,-,TRBV19,TRBD1,TGTGCCAGTAGTACAGGGGGCCCTAACTATGGCTACACCTTC,CASSTGGPNYGYTF
TRBJ1-1,few,TRBV7-2,-,TGTGCCAGCAGCCTCCTCATTAACACTGAAGCTTTCTTT,CASSLLINTEAFF